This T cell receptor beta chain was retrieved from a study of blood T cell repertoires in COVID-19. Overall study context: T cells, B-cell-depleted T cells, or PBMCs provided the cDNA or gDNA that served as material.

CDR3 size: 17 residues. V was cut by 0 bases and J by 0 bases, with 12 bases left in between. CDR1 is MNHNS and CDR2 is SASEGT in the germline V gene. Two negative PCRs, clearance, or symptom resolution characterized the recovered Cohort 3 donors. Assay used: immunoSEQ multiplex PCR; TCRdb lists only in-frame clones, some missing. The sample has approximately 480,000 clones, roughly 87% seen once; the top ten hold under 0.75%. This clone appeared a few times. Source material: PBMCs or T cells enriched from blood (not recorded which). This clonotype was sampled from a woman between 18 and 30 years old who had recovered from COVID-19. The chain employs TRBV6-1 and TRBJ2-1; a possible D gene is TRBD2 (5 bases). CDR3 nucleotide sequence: TGTGCCAGCAGTGAAGCTTACACTAGAAGCTCCTACAATGAGCAGTTCTTC. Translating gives CASSEAYTRSSYNEQFF.